This TCR beta chain comes out of a study of OX40 agonist ivuxolimab in advanced cancers. V was cut by 4 bases and J by 0 bases, with 14 bases left in between. Germline CDR1 reads SGHNT; CDR2 reads YYREEE (reference sequence). This CDR3 spans 15 amino acids. Generated by immunoSEQ multiplex PCR, the TCRdb table keeps only in-frame clones and is missing some. The sample lists about 73,000 clones, 92% occurring once. The sequenced sample was CD4+ or CD8+ T cells sorted from blood, obtained in a trial of the OX40 agonist ivuxolimab. The TCR comes from an adult with an advanced solid tumor such as melanoma, head and neck, liver or kidney cancer. V and J are TRBV5-4 and TRBJ2-7; D remains unclear. The CDR3 here is CASSLTTASSYEQYF. For the CDR3, the DNA is TGTGCCAGCAGCCTAACCACCGCATCCTCCTACGAGCAGTACTTC.